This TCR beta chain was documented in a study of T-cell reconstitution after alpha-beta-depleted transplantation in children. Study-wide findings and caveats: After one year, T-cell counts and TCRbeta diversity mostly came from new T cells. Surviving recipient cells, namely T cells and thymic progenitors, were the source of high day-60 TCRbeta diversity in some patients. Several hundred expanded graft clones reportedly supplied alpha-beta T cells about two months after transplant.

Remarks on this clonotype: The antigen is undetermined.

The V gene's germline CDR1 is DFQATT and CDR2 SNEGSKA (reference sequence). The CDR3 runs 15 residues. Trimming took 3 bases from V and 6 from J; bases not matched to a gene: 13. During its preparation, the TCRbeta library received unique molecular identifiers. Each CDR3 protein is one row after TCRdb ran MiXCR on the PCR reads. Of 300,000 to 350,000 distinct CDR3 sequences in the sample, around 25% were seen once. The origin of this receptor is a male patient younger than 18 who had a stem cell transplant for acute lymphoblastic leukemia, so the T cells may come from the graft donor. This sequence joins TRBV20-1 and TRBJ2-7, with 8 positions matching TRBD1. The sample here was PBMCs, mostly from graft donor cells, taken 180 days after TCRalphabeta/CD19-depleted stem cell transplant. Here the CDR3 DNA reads TGCAGTGCTAGTCACCCGAGGGGACAGGTTCCCGAGCAGTACTTC. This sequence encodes CSASHPRGQVPEQYF.